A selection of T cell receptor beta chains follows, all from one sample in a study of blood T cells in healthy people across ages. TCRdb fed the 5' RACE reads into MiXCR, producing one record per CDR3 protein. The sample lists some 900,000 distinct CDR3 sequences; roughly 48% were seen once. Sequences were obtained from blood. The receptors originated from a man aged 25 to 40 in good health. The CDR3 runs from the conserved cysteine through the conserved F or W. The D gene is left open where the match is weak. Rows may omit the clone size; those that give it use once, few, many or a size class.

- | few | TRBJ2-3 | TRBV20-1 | TGCAGTGCTGGGTCGGACACGGGCACAGATACGCAGTATTTT | CSAGSDTGTDTQYF
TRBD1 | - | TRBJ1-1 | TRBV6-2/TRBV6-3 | TGTGCCAGCAGTTACAGGACAGGGGGATACACTGAAGCTTTCTTT | CASSYRTGGYTEAFF
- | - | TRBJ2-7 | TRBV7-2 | TGTGCCAGCAGCTTAGCAGACTTCTCCTACGAGCAGTACTTC | CASSLADFSYEQYF
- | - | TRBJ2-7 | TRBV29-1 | TGCAGCGTTGTGAAGAGGGGCTTTAACGAGCAGTACTTC | CSVVKRGFNEQYF
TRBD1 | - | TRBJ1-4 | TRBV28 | TGTGCCAGCAGTTTAGGGACAGGGGCGCAGGGTGAAAAACTGTTTTTT | CASSLGTGAQGEKLFF
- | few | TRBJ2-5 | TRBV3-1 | TGTGCCAGCAGCCCTTTATCGGGGAAAGAGACCCAGTACTTC | CASSPLSGKETQYF
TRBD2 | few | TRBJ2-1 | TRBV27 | TGTGCCAGCAAAATGTTCGCAGGAGCGGGGGGCTCCTACAATGAGCAGTTCTTC | CASKMFAGAGGSYNEQFF
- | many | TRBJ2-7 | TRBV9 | TGTGCCAGCAGCGCGGGGTACGAGCAGTACTTC | CASSAGYEQYF
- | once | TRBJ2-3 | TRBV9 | TGTGCCAGCAGCGTCCGGACTAGCCAGGGGGTTAGCACAGATACGCAGTATTTT | CASSVRTSQGVSTDTQYF
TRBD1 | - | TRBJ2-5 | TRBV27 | TGTGCCAGCAGTCATCGAATGGCTGACAGGGGTGATCGAGAGACCCAGTACTTC | CASSHRMADRGDRETQYF
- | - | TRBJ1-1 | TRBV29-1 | TGCAGTACCCGCGCAGGGAGAAACACTGAAGCTTTCTTT | CSTRAGRNTEAFF
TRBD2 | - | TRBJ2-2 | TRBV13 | TGTGCCAGCAAACGCGGGGGGGAAGACACCGGGGAGCTGTTTTTT | CASKRGGEDTGELFF
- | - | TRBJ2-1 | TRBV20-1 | TGCAGTGCTAGAGACGCCAATGAGCAGTTCTTC | CSARDANEQFF
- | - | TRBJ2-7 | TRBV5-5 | TGTGCCAGCAGCCAAACCGGGACACCAGGACGGGAGCAGTACTTC | CASSQTGTPGREQYF
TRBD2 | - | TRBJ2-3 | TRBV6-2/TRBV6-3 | TGTGCCAGCCGGGAGGCGGGATGGAAGGGAGATACGCAGTATTTT | CASREAGWKGDTQYF
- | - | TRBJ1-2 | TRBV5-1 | TGCGCCAGCAGCTTGAACTTAGCTAACTATGGCTACACCTTC | CASSLNLANYGYTF
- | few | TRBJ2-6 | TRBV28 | TGTGCCAGCAGTTTATTGTCAGGGGAAGCCAACGTCCTGACTTTC | CASSLLSGEANVLTF
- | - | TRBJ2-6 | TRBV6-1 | TGTGCCAGCAGTGAAATACATACCGGGGCCAACGTCCTGACTTTC | CASSEIHTGANVLTF
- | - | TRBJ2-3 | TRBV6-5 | TGTGCCAGCAGTTACTCCTCCGGGGGGCGAACAGATACGCAGTATTTT | CASSYSSGGRTDTQYF
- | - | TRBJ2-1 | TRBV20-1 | TGCAGTGCTAGAGCGGGGGCTACCCTCTATGAGCAGTTCTTC | CSARAGATLYEQFF
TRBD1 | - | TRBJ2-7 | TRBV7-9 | TGTGCCAGCAGCTTAGTAGACAGGGCAGGGGAGCAGTACTTC | CASSLVDRAGEQYF
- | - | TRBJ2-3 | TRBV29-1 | TGCAGCGTTGAAGAGGGTGCGCAGTATTTT | CSVEEGAQYF
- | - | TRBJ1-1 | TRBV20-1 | TGCAGTGCTAGCATAAACTTGGAGACTGAAGCTTTCTTT | CSASINLETEAFF
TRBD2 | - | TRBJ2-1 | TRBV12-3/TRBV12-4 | TGTGCCAGCACTTTGACTAGCGGGGGGCCTAGCTCCTACAATGAGCAGTTCTTC | CASTLTSGGPSSYNEQFF
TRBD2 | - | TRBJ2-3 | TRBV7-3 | TGTGCCAGCAGCTTTACTAGCGGGGGGCTGGTAGATACGCAGTATTTT | CASSFTSGGLVDTQYF
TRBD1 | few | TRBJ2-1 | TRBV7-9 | TGTGCCAGCAGCTTAGTAGGGACAGCAGTGAATGAGCAGTTCTTC | CASSLVGTAVNEQFF
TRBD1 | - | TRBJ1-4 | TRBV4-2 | TGTGCCAGCAGCCAGGACAGGGCAAATGAAAAACTGTTTTTT | CASSQDRANEKLFF
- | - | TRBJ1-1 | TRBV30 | TGTGCCTGGAGTGTCGGCCCAGAAGCTTTCTTT | CAWSVGPEAFF
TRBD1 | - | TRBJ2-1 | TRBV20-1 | TGCAGTGCTAGCGCTGGGACAGCCCTTTACAATGAGCAGTTCTTC | CSASAGTALYNEQFF
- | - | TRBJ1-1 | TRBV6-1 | TGTGCCAGCAGCGCCTATAACAAAAACACTGAAGCTTTCTTT | CASSAYNKNTEAFF
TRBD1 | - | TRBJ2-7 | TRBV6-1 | TGTGCCAGCACTAGGGGACAGGGCTTTTCTCTCGAGCAGTACTTC | CASTRGQGFSLEQYF
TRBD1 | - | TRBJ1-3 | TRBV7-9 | TGTGCCAGCATCCCAGCCAGGGGGGCAGGAAACACCATATATTTT | CASIPARGAGNTIYF
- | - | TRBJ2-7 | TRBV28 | TGTGCCAGCACTCAGCCAGCTCCCTACGAGCAGTACTTC | CASTQPAPYEQYF
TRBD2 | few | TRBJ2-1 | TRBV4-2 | TGTGCCAGCAGCCGAGATTCTAGCGGGGGGGCCGATGAGCAGTTCTTC | CASSRDSSGGADEQFF
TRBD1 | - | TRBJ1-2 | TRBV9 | TGTGCCAGCAGCGTAGCGGACAGGGGTGGTTATGGCTACACCTTC | CASSVADRGGYGYTF
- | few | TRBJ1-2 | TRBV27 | TGTGCCAGCAGTTTATCGTTAGCAAGCTATGGCTACACCTTC | CASSLSLASYGYTF
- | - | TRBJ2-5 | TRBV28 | TGTGCCAGCAGTTCCCCCACCAGGCAAGAGACCCAGTACTTC | CASSSPTRQETQYF
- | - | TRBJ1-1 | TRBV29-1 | TGCAGCGTTGAAACGCTGGATAGCGGAGCTTTCTTT | CSVETLDSGAFF
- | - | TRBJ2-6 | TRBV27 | TGTGCCAGCAGTTTAGCAATCGCTGGGGCCAACGTCCTGACTTTC | CASSLAIAGANVLTF
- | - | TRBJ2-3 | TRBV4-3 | TGCGCCAGCAGCCAAGATCCCTCCACAAGTCTAGGGACGCAGTATTTT | CASSQDPSTSLGTQYF
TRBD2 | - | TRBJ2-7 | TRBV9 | TGTGCCAGCAGCGTGAGCGGGAACAGCCAGGCCGAGCAGTACTTC | CASSVSGNSQAEQYF
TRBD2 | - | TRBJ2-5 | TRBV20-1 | TGCAGTGCTAGTTCGACTAGCGGGGGGCAAGAGACCCAGTACTTC | CSASSTSGGQETQYF
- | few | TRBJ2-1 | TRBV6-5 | TGTGCCAGCAGTTACAACGGAGGAAATGAGCAGTTCTTC | CASSYNGGNEQFF
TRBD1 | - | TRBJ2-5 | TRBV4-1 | TGCGCCAGCAGCCAAGATAGAGCGGGACAGGGAATAGAGACCCAGTACTTC | CASSQDRAGQGIETQYF
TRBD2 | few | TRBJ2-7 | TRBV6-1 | TGTGCCAGCAGAGAACTAGCGACAGACAACTACGAGCAGTACTTC | CASRELATDNYEQYF
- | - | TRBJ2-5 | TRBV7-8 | TGTGCCAGCAGCTTAGGTTCCCCAGGCCCATGGGAGACCCAGTACTTC | CASSLGSPGPWETQYF
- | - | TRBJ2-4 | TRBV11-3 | TGTGCCAGCAGTCAAGAGGACCTAGCCAAAAACATTCAGTACTTC | CASSQEDLAKNIQYF
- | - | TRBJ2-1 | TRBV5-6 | TGTGCCAGCAGCTTTACCGACAGGGAGGCCAATGAGCAGTTCTTC | CASSFTDREANEQFF
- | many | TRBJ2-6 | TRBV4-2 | TGTGCCAGCAGCCAAGATCAAAGCTCTGGGGCCAACGTCCTGACTTTC | CASSQDQSSGANVLTF
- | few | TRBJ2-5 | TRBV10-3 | TGTGCCATCAGGCACGATAGTTCGAGGGAGACCCAGTACTTC | CAIRHDSSRETQYF
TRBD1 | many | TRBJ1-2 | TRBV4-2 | TGTGCCAGCAGCCAAGACCCGCCCGACAGGGGTAACTATGGCTACACCTTC | CASSQDPPDRGNYGYTF
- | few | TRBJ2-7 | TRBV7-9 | TGTGCCAGCAGCTCCTCCCTAGGTACCAGAAACCGGCGAACCTACGAGCAGTACTTC | CASSSSLGTRNRRTYEQYF
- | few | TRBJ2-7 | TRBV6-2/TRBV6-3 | TGTGCCAGCAGTATCGCTGACAGTACCACCTACGAGCAGTACTTC | CASSIADSTTYEQYF
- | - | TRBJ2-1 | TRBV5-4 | TGTGCCAGCAGCTTTCCGGACGATGAGCAGTTCTTC | CASSFPDDEQFF
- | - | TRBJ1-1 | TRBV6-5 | TGTGCCAGCAGTTACGTCGGGGGATGGGCTTTCTTT | CASSYVGGWAFF